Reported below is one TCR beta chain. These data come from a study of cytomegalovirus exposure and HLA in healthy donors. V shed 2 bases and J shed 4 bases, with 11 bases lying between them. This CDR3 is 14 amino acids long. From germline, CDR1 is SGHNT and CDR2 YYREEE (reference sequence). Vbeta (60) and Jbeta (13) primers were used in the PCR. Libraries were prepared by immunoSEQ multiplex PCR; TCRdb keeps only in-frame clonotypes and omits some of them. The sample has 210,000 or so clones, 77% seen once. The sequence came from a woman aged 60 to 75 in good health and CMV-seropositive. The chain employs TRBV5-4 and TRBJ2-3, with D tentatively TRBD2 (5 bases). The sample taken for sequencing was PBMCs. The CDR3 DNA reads TGTGCCAGCAGCTTTTCCCTCGGGGCAGATACGCAGTATTTT. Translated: CASSFSLGADTQYF.